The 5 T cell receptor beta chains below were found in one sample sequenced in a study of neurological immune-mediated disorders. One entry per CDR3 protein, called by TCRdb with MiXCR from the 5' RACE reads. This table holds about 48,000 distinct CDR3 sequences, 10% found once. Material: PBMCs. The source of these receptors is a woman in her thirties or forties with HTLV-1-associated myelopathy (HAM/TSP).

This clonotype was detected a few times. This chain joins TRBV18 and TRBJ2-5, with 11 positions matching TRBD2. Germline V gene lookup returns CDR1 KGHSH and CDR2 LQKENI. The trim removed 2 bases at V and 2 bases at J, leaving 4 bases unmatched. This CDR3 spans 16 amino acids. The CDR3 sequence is CASSPALAGGQETQYF. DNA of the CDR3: TGTGCCAGCTCACCAGCTCTAGCGGGGGGTCAAGAGACCCAGTACTTC.

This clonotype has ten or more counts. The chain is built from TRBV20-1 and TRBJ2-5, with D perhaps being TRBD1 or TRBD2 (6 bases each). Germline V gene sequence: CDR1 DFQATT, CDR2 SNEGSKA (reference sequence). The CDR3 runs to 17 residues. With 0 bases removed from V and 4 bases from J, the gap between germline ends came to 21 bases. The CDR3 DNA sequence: TGCAGTGCTAGAGATCTGGGCGGGGTTTCAGGGGCAGAGACCCAGTACTTC. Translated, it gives CSARDLGGVSGAETQYF.

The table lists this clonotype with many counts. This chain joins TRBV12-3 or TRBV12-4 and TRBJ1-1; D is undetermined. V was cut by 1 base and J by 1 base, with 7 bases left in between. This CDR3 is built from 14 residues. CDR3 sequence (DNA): TGTGCCAGCAGTTTAGTACAGAGGAACACTGAAGCTTTCTTT. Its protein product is CASSLVQRNTEAFF.

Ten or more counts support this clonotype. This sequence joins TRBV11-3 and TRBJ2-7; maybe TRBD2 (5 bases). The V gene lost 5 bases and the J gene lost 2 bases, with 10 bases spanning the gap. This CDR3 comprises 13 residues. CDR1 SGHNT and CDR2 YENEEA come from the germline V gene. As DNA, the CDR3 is TGTGCCAGCAGCCCAGGAGGTGCCTACGAGCAGTACTTC. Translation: CASSPGGAYEQYF.

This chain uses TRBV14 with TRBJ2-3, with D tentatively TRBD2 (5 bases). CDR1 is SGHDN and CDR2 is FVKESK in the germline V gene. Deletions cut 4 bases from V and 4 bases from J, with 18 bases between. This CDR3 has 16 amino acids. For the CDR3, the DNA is TGTGCCAGCAGCCCATCCGCGATACTAGTGTCAGATACGCAGTATTTT. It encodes CASSPSAILVSDTQYF.